Below are 26 T cell receptor beta chains sequenced from a single sample in a study of cytomegalovirus exposure and HLA in healthy donors. A multiplex PCR was run with 60 Vbeta primers and 13 Jbeta primers. Libraries were prepared by immunoSEQ multiplex PCR; TCRdb keeps only in-frame clonotypes and omits some of them. The sample lists 75,000 to 100,000 clones, approximately 79% occurring once. Input material: PBMCs. The source is a male donor in good health and CMV-seronegative.

V usage is TRBV4-1 and J usage is TRBJ2-1; 10 nucleotides match TRBD2. V gave up 0 bases and J gave up 9 bases; unmatched junction bases: 8. Per germline, CDR1 MGHRA and CDR2 YSYEKL. The CDR3 extends over 16 amino acids. This CDR3 is CASSQERLAGEGEQFF. The CDR3, as DNA: TGCGCCAGCAGCCAAGAGCGGCTAGCGGGAGAGGGTGAGCAGTTCTTC.

The chain employs TRBV29-1 and TRBJ2-7, with 8 bases that match TRBD1. The CDR3 covers 14 residues. Germline trimming cut 4 bases from V and 5 bases from J; bases unmatched to any gene: 10. The germline V gene encodes CDR1 SQVTM and CDR2 ANQGSEA. CDR3 sequence: CSVVFGQGADEQYF. CDR3 DNA sequence: TGCAGCGTTGTTTTCGGGCAGGGGGCCGACGAGCAGTACTTC.

This clone was picked up one time. The chain uses TRBV4-1 and TRBJ1-2; weak D call: TRBD1 (5 bases). In germline, CDR1 is MGHRA, CDR2 YSYEKL. The germline V and J ends were trimmed by 4 bases and 3 bases, with 18 bases remaining between them. The CDR3 runs 16 residues. The CDR3 nucleotides read TGCGCCAGCAGCCCACCGGGTTGGGGGGTTGACTATGGCTACACCTTC. This gives the protein CASSPPGWGVDYGYTF.

The rearrangement links TRBV18 to TRBJ2-1; 8 bases are a match to TRBD2. Germline trimming cut 1 base from V and 4 bases from J; bases unmatched to any gene: 9. The CDR3 length is 17 residues. The germline V gene encodes CDR1 KGHSH and CDR2 LQKENI. This chain's CDR3 is CASSPLAGGFEYNEQFF. The CDR3 DNA follows: TGTGCCAGCTCACCACTGGCGGGAGGCTTTGAATACAATGAGCAGTTCTTC. Full variable domain (missing parts from reference TRBV18 and TRBJ2-1): NAGVMQNPRHLVRRRGQEARLRCSPMKGHSHVYWYRQLPEEGLKFMVYLQKENIIDESGMPKERFSAEFPKEGPSILRIQQVVRGDSAAYFCASSPLAGGFEYNEQFFGPGTRLTVL.

The chain has TRBV4-2 and TRBJ2-1; TRBD2 matches at 8 bases. The germline CDR1 and CDR2 sequences are LGHNA and YNFKEQ. The V gene end was trimmed by 2 bases and the J gene end by 10 bases; junction bases not matched to a gene: 13. The CDR3 runs to 16 residues. The CDR3 nucleotides read TGTGCCAGCAGCCAATCAGGGACTAGGAACTCCCGGGAGCAGTTCTTC. Encoded protein: CASSQSGTRNSREQFF.

V and J are TRBV10-3 and TRBJ2-3; no firm D call. Trimming left V 4 bases short and J 0 bases short, with 11 bases between. This CDR3 comprises 15 residues. The germline CDR1 and CDR2 sequences are ENHRY and SYGVKD. The CDR3 bases are TGTGCCATCAGTGTTCTTAGCCCTAGCACAGATACGCAGTATTTT. Protein sequence: CAISVLSPSTDTQYF.

This chain links TRBV7-2 with TRBJ2-1; 8 bases are shared with TRBD2. This CDR3 region has 16 residues. Germline V CDR1 and CDR2: SGHTA, FQGNSA. With V trimmed by 0 bases and J by 9 bases, 10 bases remained unmatched. CDR3 amino acids: CASSLADGRARAEQFF. The CDR3 DNA sequence: TGTGCCAGCAGCTTAGCAGACGGGAGGGCTCGGGCTGAGCAGTTCTTC. Filled out from reference TRBV7-2 and TRBJ2-1, the complete variable domain reads GAGVSQSPSNKVTEKGKDVELRCDPISGHTALYWYRQSLGQGLEFLIYFQGNSAPDKSGLPSDRFSAERTGGSVSTLTIQRTQQEDSAVYLCASSLADGRARAEQFFGPGTRLTVL.

This clone was seen just once. This chain links TRBV5-4 with TRBJ2-7, with TRBD1 identical over 8 bases. Trimming took 0 bases from V and 2 from J; bases not matched to a gene: 4. Germline-derived CDR1 and CDR2 are SGHNT and YYREEE (reference sequence). This CDR3 has 15 residues. The CDR3 spells CASSLAGTGAYEQYF. The DNA of the CDR3 is TGTGCCAGCAGCTTGGCCGGGACAGGAGCCTACGAGCAGTACTTC. Complete variable domain (other parts from reference TRBV5-4 and TRBJ2-7): ETGVTQSPTHLIKTRGQQVTLRCSSQSGHNTVSWYQQALGQGPQFIFQYYREEENGRGNFPPRFSGLQFPNYSSELNVNALELDDSALYLCASSLAGTGAYEQYFGPGTRLTVT.

This rearrangement joins TRBV19 to TRBJ1-1; 9 bases map to TRBD1. This CDR3 region has 13 residues. The ends lost 3 bases at V and 5 bases at J; junction bases unmatched: 1. Germline assignment: CDR1 LNHDA and CDR2 SQIVND (reference sequence). CDR3 in amino acids: CASSMTGGTEAFF. Written as DNA, the CDR3 is TGTGCCAGTAGTATGACAGGGGGGACTGAAGCTTTCTTT.

J is TRBJ1-2 and V is TRBV2; 7 nucleotides match TRBD1. Per germline, CDR1 SNHLY and CDR2 FYNNEI. The V segment lost 10 bases and the J segment 5 bases; nucleotides outside the gene matches: 7. The CDR3 runs 12 residues. The CDR3 DNA reads as TGTGCCACCGGACAGGATGGGTATGGCTACACCTTC. This gives the protein CATGQDGYGYTF.

V and J are TRBV7-3 and TRBJ2-7, with 7 bases identical to TRBD2. This CDR3 contains 15 residues. Losses at the gene ends were 2 bases for V and 3 bases for J; bases not matched to a gene: 7. Germline V lookup: CDR1 SGHTA, CDR2 FQGTGA. The CDR3 reads CASSLQAGDSYEQYF. CDR3 sequence (DNA): TGTGCCAGCAGCTTACAGGCGGGAGACAGCTACGAGCAGTACTTC.

The genes are TRBV7-7 and TRBJ2-5; no clear D. The CDR3 loop spans 13 amino acids. From germline, CDR1 is SSHAT and CDR2 FNYEAQ (reference sequence). V lost 0 bases to trimming and J lost 4 bases, with 6 bases between them. Here the CDR3 DNA reads TGTGCCAGCAGCTTAGCGCTTAGAGAGACCCAGTACTTC. Translated, it gives CASSLALRETQYF.

In its sample, this clone was seen once. The rearrangement joins TRBV2 to TRBJ1-5; D is unresolved. The V and J ends lost 2 bases and 2 bases respectively, with 7 bases between them. This CDR3 comprises 14 residues. Germline CDR1 SNHLY, CDR2 FYNNEI. The CDR3 region has the DNA TGTGCCAGCAGTGAATCAGGTCGCAATCAGCCCCAGCATTTT. Translation gives CASSESGRNQPQHF.

The chain is built from TRBV29-1 and TRBJ1-1; TRBD1 matches 10 bases. V was pared by 7 bases and J by 6 bases, with 5 bases of the junction left unmatched. The CDR3 runs 12 residues. From germline, CDR1 is SQVTM and CDR2 ANQGSEA. In nucleotides, the CDR3 is TGCAGCGGCCGGGACAGGGGCGCTGAAGCTTTCTTT. It codes for CSGRDRGAEAFF.

This clone appeared a few times. The chain carries TRBV7-8 and TRBJ1-1; D may be TRBD1 (6 bases). The CDR3 sequence is 17 residues long. Between the trimmed V and J ends, which lost 3 bases and 0 bases, there was a span of 17 bases. The germline V gene encodes CDR1 SGHVS and CDR2 FQNEAQ. For the CDR3, the DNA is TGTGCCAGCAGCTTGGAGACAGGAATCCTTATGAACACTGAAGCTTTCTTT. Translating gives CASSLETGILMNTEAFF.

The chain links TRBV27 to TRBJ2-7; D uncertain. The CDR3 runs 14 residues. Trimming pared 3 bases from V and 1 base from J, leaving 10 bases between. Per the germline V gene, CDR1 is MNHEY and CDR2 is SMNVEV (reference sequence). CDR3: CASSFRAQSYEQYF. DNA of the CDR3: TGTGCCAGCAGTTTCCGCGCACAGTCCTACGAGCAGTACTTC.

The chain employs TRBV19 and TRBJ1-4; D remains ambiguous. Trimming stripped 4 bases from V and 3 bases from J, with 9 bases between. The CDR3 is made up of 14 amino acids. Germline CDR1 LNHDA, CDR2 SQIVND (reference sequence). The CDR3 DNA reads TGTGCCAGTAGTACTCAGGCGTCTAATGAAAAACTGTTTTTT. Translated: CASSTQASNEKLFF.

The chain uses TRBV5-1 and TRBJ1-1; 12 positions match TRBD1. Germline V gene data show CDR1 as SGHRS and CDR2 as YFSETQ. The V and J ends lost 4 bases and 5 bases, in that order; junction bases with no gene match: 9. This CDR3 is built from 16 residues. The CDR3 sequence: CASSPRDRGRRTEAFF. The CDR3 coding sequence is TGCGCCAGCAGCCCACGGGACAGGGGGCGTCGGACTGAAGCTTTCTTT.

This clone showed up just once. The CDR3 nucleotides read TGTGCCAGCAGTTACAATCGACTTCGGGATGAAAAACTGTTTTTT. Protein sequence: CASSYNRLRDEKLFF. This chain connects TRBV6-5 to TRBJ1-4; no reliable D call. CDR3 length: 15 residues. The V end lost 2 bases, the J end lost 6 bases, and 13 bases lay between the germline ends. CDR1 and CDR2 (germline): MNHEY, SVGAGI.

This clone was recorded a few times. V usage is TRBV4-1 and J usage is TRBJ2-7; 12 positions agree with TRBD2. The V gene's germline CDR1 is MGHRA and CDR2 YSYEKL. The CDR3 has 15 amino acids. After removal of 4 bases from V and 6 bases from J, the junction contained 7 bases not matched to a gene. CDR3 DNA sequence: TGCGCCAGCAGCCCCAGGGAGACTAGCGGGAGCGAGCAGTACTTC. Amino acid sequence: CASSPRETSGSEQYF.

The chain couples TRBV25-1 to TRBJ2-1, with D unclear. The V gene's germline CDR1 is MGHDK and CDR2 SYGVNS. Trimming took off 5 bases at V and 0 bases at J, with 8 bases between the two ends. The CDR3 length is 14 residues. The CDR3 here is CASSNRASYNEQFF. The CDR3 DNA reads TGTGCCAGCAGTAACAGAGCCTCCTACAATGAGCAGTTCTTC.

The chain recombines TRBV5-1 with TRBJ2-3, with 12 bases lining up with TRBD2. Germline loops: CDR1 SGHRS, CDR2 YFSETQ. V lost 3 bases and J lost 4; bases outside the gene matches: 0. The CDR3 is 14 amino acids. The CDR3: CASSWTSGADTQYF. CDR3 nucleotide sequence: TGCGCCAGCAGCTGGACTAGCGGGGCAGATACGCAGTATTTT.

This chain uses TRBV7-8 with TRBJ2-3; TRBD2 agrees at 9 bases. The CDR3 extends over 17 amino acids. Germline trimming cut 2 bases from V and 2 bases from J; bases unmatched to any gene: 8. Germline values: CDR1 SGHVS, CDR2 FQNEAQ. CDR3 in DNA: TGTGCCAGCAGCTTATTAGCGGGAGTCGAAGCCACAGATACGCAGTATTTT. Translating it yields CASSLLAGVEATDTQYF.

The gene calls are TRBV7-2 and TRBJ2-1; D remains ambiguous. This CDR3 contains 16 residues. V was shortened by 1 base and J by 4 bases, with 14 bases between the two germline ends. The germline V gene encodes CDR1 SGHTA and CDR2 FQGNSA. CDR3 nucleotide sequence: TGTGCCAGCAGCTTAGGCGTCCCACAACTATACAATGAGCAGTTCTTC. Its protein is CASSLGVPQLYNEQFF.

This rearrangement joins TRBV7-2 to TRBJ1-1; tentative D call: TRBD1 (6 bases). Germline V CDR1 and CDR2: SGHTA, FQGNSA. This CDR3 has 13 residues. V lost 5 bases to trimming and J lost 10 bases, with 17 bases between them. In DNA, the CDR3 is TGTGCCAGCAGCCTTGATAACAGGGTTGGAGCTTTCTTT. Protein sequence: CASSLDNRVGAFF.

This clone was seen only a few times. The V and J genes are TRBV27 and TRBJ2-2; 11 bases are shared with TRBD2. Germline V lookup: CDR1 MNHEY, CDR2 SMNVEV (reference sequence). The CDR3 runs 17 residues. The junction had 8 bases not matched to a gene; V was cut back by 0 bases and J by 8 bases. This CDR3 is CASSLSHASGRRGELFF. DNA of the CDR3: TGTGCCAGCAGTTTATCTCATGCTAGCGGGAGGCGGGGGGAGCTGTTTTTT.